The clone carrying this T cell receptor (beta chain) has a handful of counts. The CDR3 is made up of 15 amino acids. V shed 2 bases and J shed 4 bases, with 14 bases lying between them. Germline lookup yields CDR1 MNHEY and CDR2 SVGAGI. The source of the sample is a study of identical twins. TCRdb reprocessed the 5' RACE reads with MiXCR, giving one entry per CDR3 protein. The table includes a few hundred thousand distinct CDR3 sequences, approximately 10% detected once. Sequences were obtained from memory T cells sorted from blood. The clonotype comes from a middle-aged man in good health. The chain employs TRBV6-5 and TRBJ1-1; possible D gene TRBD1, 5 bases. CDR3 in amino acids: CASSYAWGSGTEAFF. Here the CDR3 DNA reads TGTGCCAGCAGTTACGCATGGGGCTCGGGCACTGAAGCTTTCTTT.